This entry describes one T cell receptor (beta chain). Using immunoSEQ multiplex PCR, the repertoire was profiled, and TCRdb retains in-frame clones only, with some absent. The sample holds 250,000 to 300,000 clones, approximately 82% seen once. The V gene lost 0 bases and the J gene lost 8 bases, with 13 bases spanning the gap. The CDR3 covers 15 residues. Germline V gene data show CDR1 as LNHNV and CDR2 as YYDKDF (reference sequence). The data stem from a study of blood T cell repertoires in COVID-19. Participants were placed into cohorts based on the clinical history they reported. Sequencing was performed on PBMCs or T cells enriched from blood (not recorded which). The source of this sequence is a man aged 35 to 55 who had been exposed to COVID-19. The gene calls are TRBV15 and TRBJ1-4; the D gene is possibly TRBD1 (6 bases). The CDR3 spells CATSRERGIGEKLFF. As DNA, the CDR3 is TGTGCCACCAGCAGAGAGAGGGGGATAGGGGAAAAACTGTTTTTT.